This T cell receptor beta chain was sequenced for a study of Graves' ophthalmopathy and Graves' hyperthyroidism (dated by TCRdb to the late 2010s). Describing the broader study: Peripheral blood samples were taken at the time of initial diagnosis, before any treatment was given. The study used signatures of the TCR beta repertoire to tell Graves' ophthalmopathy apart from Graves' hyperthyroidism and to predict which patients would progress to ophthalmopathy. The roughly 91 discovery patients were randomly divided into training and test sets at a 7:3 ratio. To explore V-J signatures that separate ophthalmopathy from hyperthyroidism, a discovery set of about 100 patients was enrolled, consisting of about 45 with ophthalmopathy and around 60 with stable hyperthyroidism. Following sample collection, hyperthyroidism patients were given methimazole at a starting dose of 30 mg daily, and ophthalmopathy patients were given high-dose intravenous methylprednisolone. The independent validation cohort included 20 or so hyperthyroidism patients plus 17 patients who later progressed from hyperthyroidism to ophthalmopathy. In total, some 130 blood samples were TCR-sequenced: fewer than 50 ophthalmopathy, under 85 hyperthyroidism and approximately 17 hyperthyroidism-to-ophthalmopathy patients. T-cell repertoires of thyroid tissue and blood were compared in six or seven hyperthyroidism patients.

General findings and caveats noted by the study authors: Most of the expanded thyroid clonotypes with a frequency above 0.001 were also detected in blood, and it was suggested that the thyroid immune response may be reflected by blood repertoires. In validation, the model predicted ophthalmopathy progression with about 71% sensitivity and roughly 72% specificity; eleven to twelve predicted patients were CT-confirmed with GO in a median of approximately six months. In cross-validation, the 13-signature model distinguished ophthalmopathy from stable hyperthyroidism with less than 90% sensitivity and over 81% specificity, while in the test set the corresponding values were about 79% and 69%. Sample size was not statistically predetermined, and group allocation was not concealed from the investigators.

This clonotype has ten or more counts. This receptor's antigen is unknown. No per-base quality is available; no much larger clone lies one base away. Hyperthyroidism was considered stable if no progression to ophthalmopathy occurred within 18 months of follow-up. The hyperthyroidism patients were 18 to 65 years old and newly diagnosed, with a disease duration of less than 2 months. Patients were excluded if they had other autoimmune diseases, uncontrolled infections, pregnancy or lactation. Diagnosis was based on clinical symptoms, serum thyroxine, TRAb, thyroid ultrasound and orbital computed tomography. PBMCs were isolated from about 9.2 ml of fresh peripheral blood by Ficoll-Paque density gradient centrifugation. Total RNA was extracted with Trizol reagent and quality-checked on an Agilent 2100 Bioanalyzer. For repertoire sequencing, TCR beta CDR3 regions were amplified from RNA transcripts. The first round of RT-PCR was done with HTBI primers and the Qiagen OneStep RT-PCR kit, and was followed by a second round of multiplex PCR, then size selection and purification. The libraries underwent paired-end sequencing with 100 bp reads on an Illumina HiSeq2000. The paper's processing steps were these. SOAPnuke was used to process the reads, removing any read that contained adapters or uncalled bases, had a mean Phred below 15, or lacked an exact match to the constant primer or identifier. COPE v1.2.5 was used to merge the high-quality paired reads. Each unique nucleotide sequence was treated as a clonotype, and MiTCR v1.1 was used to align the clonotypes to the IMGT TRB V, D and J references. The analysis was limited to V-J combinations with a frequency above 0.0001, which together covered 99.2% of the repertoires. For each V-J combination, a TCR clonal expansion and chaos score was defined as the ratio of F50 clonal expansion to chaos observed in the TCRdist matrix. Welch's t-statistics and random forest were used to narrow the features down to approximately twelve V-J combinations, which were then fed into a naive Bayes classifier. The Morisita-Horn index was used to measure how similar the thyroid and blood repertoires were. TCRdb reanalyzed the raw reads on its own, using fastp at Q25 for trimming and MiXCR for clone calling, and kept in-frame beta chains. Entries that share a CDR3 protein sequence are merged under the most common genes and DNA. None of the V and J calls come from the authors' own analysis; TCRdb made them. The sample contains roughly 420,000 distinct CDR3 sequences, more than 20% of them found a single time. The ten largest clones capture 2.5% to 3.5% of the sample.

Taken from cysteine to phenylalanine, the CDR3 has 13 residues. Only CDR3 DNA is held: 39 bases, read in frame from base 1. V lost 4 bases and J lost 5 bases; the stretch between them is 8 bases long. Reading the germline V gene gives CDR1 MNHNS and CDR2 SASEGT. This receptor was obtained from a woman aged 18-35 years with stable Graves' hyperthyroidism. Donor details come from another sample of the same person, matched by shared clones. The chain employs TRBV6-1 and TRBJ2-2; perhaps TRBD1 is the D gene, with 6 bases matching. The sample consisted of peripheral blood. The CDR3 protein: CASSVQGTGELFF. The DNA is as follows: TGTGCCAGCAGTGTACAGGGTACCGGGGAGCTGTTTTTT.